Many counts were recorded for the clone carrying this T cell receptor beta chain. The entry originates in a study of T cells of healthy individuals. The V gene's germline CDR1 is MNHEY and CDR2 SVGAGI. The V and J ends lost 2 bases and 0 bases, in that order; junction bases with no gene match: 6. The CDR3 sequence is 16 residues long. TCRdb re-analysed the 5' RACE reads in MiXCR, keeping a single row per CDR3 protein. The sample shows about 82,000 distinct CDR3 sequences, about 5% of them seen only once. The clonotype comes from a female donor in good health. This sequence joins TRBV6-5 and TRBJ1-2, with TRBD1 identical over 7 bases. The CDR3 coding sequence is TGTGCCAGCAGTTACACTACAGGGGTCCCTAACTATGGCTACACCTTC. It yields the protein CASSYTTGVPNYGYTF.